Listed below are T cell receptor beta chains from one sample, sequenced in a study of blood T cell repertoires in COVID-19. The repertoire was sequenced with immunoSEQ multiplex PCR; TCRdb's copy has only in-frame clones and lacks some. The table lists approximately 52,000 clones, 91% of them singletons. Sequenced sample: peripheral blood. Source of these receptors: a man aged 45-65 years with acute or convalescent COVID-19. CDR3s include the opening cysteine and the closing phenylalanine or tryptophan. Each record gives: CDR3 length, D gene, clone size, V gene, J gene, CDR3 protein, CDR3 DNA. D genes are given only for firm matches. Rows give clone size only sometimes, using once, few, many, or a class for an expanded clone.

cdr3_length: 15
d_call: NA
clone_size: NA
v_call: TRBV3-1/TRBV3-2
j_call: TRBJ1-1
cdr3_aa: CASSQGGPAHTEAFF
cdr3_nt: TGTGCCAGCAGCCAAGGGGGGCCGGCCCACACTGAAGCTTTCTTT

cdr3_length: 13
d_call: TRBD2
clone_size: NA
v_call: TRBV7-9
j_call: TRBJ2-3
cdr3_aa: CAKRGGTTDTQYF
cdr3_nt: TGTGCCAAACGCGGGGGGACCACAGATACGCAGTATTTT

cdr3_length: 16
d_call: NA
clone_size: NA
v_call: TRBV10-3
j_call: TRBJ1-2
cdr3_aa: CAISESMWGSSYGYTF
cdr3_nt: TGTGCCATCAGTGAGTCTATGTGGGGCAGCAGCTATGGCTACACCTTC

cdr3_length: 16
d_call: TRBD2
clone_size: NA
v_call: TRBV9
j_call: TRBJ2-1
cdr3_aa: CASSVTGTREGYEQFF
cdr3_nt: TGTGCCAGCAGCGTCACCGGGACCAGGGAGGGGTATGAGCAGTTCTTC

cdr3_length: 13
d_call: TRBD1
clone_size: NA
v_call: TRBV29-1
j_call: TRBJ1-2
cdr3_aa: CSVFRDRVNGYTF
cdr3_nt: TGCAGCGTTTTCCGGGACAGGGTAAATGGCTACACCTTC

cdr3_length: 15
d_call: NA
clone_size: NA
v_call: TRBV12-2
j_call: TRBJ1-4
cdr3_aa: CASRSKQGTNEKLFF
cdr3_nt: TGTGCAAGTCGCTCAAAACAGGGGACTAATGAAAAACTGTTTTTT

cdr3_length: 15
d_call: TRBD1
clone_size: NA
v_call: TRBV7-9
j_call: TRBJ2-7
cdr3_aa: CASSLTRDRGDEQYF
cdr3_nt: TGTGCCAGCAGCTTAACCCGGGACAGGGGGGACGAGCAGTACTTC

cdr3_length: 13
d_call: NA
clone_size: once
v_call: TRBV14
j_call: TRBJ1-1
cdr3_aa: CASSRQANTEAFF
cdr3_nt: TGTGCCAGCAGCCGACAGGCGAACACTGAAGCTTTCTTT

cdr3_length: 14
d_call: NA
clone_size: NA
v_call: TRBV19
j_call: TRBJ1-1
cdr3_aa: CASSFQTGGTEAFF
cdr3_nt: TGTGCCAGTAGTTTTCAGACGGGAGGGACTGAAGCTTTCTTT

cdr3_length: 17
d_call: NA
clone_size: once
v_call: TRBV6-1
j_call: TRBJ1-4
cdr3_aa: CASSDREVEATNEKLFF
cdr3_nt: TGTGCCAGCAGTGACAGGGAAGTCGAGGCAACTAATGAAAAACTGTTTTTT

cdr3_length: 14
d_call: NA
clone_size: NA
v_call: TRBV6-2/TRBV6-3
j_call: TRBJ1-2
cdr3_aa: CASSYGQAGFGYTF
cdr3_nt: TGTGCCAGCAGTTACGGCCAGGCGGGATTTGGCTACACCTTC

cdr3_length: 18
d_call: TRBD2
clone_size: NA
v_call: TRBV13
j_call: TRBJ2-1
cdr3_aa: CASSNLGGSGGRYNEQFF
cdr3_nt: TGTGCCAGCAGCAACCTCGGGGGTAGCGGGGGCCGCTACAATGAGCAGTTCTTC

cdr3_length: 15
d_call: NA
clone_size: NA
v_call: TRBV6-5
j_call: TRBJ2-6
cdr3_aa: CASSRTAPGANVLTF
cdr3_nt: TGTGCCAGCAGCCGGACAGCCCCTGGGGCCAACGTCCTGACTTTC

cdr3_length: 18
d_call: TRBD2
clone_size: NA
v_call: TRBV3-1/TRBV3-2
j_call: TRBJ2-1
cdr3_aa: CASTPLAGGRSSYNEQFF
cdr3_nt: TGTGCCAGCACCCCACTAGCGGGGGGTCGATCCTCCTACAATGAGCAGTTCTTC

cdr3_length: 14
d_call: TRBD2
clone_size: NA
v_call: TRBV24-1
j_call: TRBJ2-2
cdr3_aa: CATSHIAGSEELFF
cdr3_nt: TGTGCCACCAGTCATATAGCGGGGAGCGAGGAGCTGTTTTTT

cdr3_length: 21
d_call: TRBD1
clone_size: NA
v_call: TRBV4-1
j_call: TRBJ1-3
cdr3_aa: CASSQAQTGTGGIASGNTIYF
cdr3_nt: TGCGCCAGCAGCCAAGCCCAAACCGGGACAGGGGGAATCGCCAGCGGAAACACCATATATTTT

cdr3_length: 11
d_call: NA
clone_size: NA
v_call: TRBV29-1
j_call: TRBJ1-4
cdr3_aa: CSVDRSEKLFF
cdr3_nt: TGCAGCGTTGATAGGAGTGAAAAACTGTTTTTT

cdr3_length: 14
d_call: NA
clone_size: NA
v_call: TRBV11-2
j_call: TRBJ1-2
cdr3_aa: CASSLRSGNYGYTF
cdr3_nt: TGTGCCAGCAGCTTACGGTCAGGGAACTATGGCTACACCTTC

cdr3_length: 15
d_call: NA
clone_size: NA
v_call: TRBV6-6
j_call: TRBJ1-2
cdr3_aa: CASSDDRIANYGYTF
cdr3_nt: TGTGCCAGCAGTGATGACAGGATAGCTAACTATGGCTACACCTTC

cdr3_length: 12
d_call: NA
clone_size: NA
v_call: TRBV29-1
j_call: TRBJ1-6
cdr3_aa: CSVEDSGGGLHF
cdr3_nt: TGCAGCGTTGAAGATTCGGGGGGCGGCCTCCACTTT

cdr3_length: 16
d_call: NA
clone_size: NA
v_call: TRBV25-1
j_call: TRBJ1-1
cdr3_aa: CASSELGGVGYTEAFF
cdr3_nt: TGTGCCAGCAGTGAATTAGGGGGGGTTGGGTACACTGAAGCTTTCTTT

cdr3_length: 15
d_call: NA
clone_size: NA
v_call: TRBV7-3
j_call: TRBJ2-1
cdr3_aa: CASSFRADPYNEQFF
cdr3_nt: TGTGCCAGCAGCTTCAGAGCGGATCCCTACAATGAGCAGTTCTTC

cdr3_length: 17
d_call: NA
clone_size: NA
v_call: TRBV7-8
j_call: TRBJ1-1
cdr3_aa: CASSLFGGREVNTEAFF
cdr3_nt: TGTGCCAGCAGCTTATTCGGGGGGCGCGAGGTGAACACTGAAGCTTTCTTT

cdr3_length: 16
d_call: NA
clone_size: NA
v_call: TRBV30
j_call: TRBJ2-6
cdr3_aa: CAWSVPGHLGANVLTF
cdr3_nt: TGTGCCTGGAGTGTACCGGGACATCTTGGGGCCAACGTCCTGACTTTC

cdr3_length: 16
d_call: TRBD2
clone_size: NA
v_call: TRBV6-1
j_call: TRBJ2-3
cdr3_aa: CASSERLAGGPDTQYF
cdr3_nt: TGTGCCAGCAGTGAAAGGCTAGCGGGGGGTCCAGATACGCAGTATTTT

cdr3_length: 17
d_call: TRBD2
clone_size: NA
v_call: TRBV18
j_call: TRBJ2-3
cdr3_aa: CASSLLTSGEGTDTQYF
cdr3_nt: TGTGCCAGCTCACTCTTGACTAGCGGGGAGGGCACAGATACGCAGTATTTT

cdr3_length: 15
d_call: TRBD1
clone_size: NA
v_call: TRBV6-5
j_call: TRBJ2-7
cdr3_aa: CASSNAGTGTYEQYF
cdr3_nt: TGTGCCAGCAGTAACGCCGGGACAGGGACGTACGAGCAGTACTTC

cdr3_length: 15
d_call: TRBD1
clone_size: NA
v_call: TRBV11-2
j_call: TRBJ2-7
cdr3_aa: CASSLLRDRATEQYF
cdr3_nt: TGTGCCAGCAGCTTACTAAGGGACAGGGCCACCGAGCAGTACTTC

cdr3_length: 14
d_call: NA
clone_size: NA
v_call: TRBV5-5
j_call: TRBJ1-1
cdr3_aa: CASSLGQVNTEAFF
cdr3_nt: TGTGCCAGCAGCTTGGGACAGGTGAACACTGAAGCTTTCTTT

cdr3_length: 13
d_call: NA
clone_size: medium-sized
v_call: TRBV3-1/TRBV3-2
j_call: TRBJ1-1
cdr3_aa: CASRWGQNTEAFF
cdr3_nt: TGTGCCAGCAGGTGGGGACAGAACACTGAAGCTTTCTTT

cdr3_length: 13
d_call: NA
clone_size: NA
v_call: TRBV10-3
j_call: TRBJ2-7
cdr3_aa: CAIRDRDTAEQYF
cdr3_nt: TGTGCCATCAGGGACCGGGACACCGCCGAGCAGTACTTC

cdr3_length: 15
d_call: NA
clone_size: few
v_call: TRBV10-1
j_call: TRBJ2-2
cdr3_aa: CASSEGGPRTGELFF
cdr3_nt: TGCGCCAGCAGTGAAGGAGGACCGCGGACCGGGGAGCTGTTTTTT

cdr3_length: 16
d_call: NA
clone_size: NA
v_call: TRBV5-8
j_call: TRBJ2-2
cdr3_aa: CASSEMRGPYTGELFF
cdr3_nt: TGTGCCAGCAGCGAGATGCGGGGGCCGTACACCGGGGAGCTGTTTTTT

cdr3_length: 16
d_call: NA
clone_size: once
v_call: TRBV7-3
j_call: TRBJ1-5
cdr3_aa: CASSQRGLGGNQPQHF
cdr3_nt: TGTGCCAGCAGCCAGAGAGGGCTGGGTGGGAATCAGCCCCAGCATTTT

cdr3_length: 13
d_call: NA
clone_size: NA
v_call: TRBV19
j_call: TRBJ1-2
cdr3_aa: CASEFAPNYGYTF
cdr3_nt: TGTGCCAGTGAATTTGCGCCGAACTATGGCTACACCTTC

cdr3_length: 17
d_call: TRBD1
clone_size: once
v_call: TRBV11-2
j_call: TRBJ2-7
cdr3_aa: CASSLVGSGTGTYEQYF
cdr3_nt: TGTGCCAGCAGCTTAGTAGGATCGGGGACAGGAACCTACGAGCAGTACTTC

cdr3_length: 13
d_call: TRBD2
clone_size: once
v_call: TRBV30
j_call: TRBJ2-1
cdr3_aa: CAWSVVAGGPEFF
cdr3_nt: TGTGCCTGGAGTGTGGTAGCGGGGGGGCCGGAGTTCTTC

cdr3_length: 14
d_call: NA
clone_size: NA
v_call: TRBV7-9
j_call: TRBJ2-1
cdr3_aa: CASSFGGGSNEQFF
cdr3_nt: TGTGCCAGCAGCTTTGGTGGAGGGAGCAATGAGCAGTTCTTC

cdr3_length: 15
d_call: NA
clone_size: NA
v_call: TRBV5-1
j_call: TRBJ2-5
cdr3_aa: CASSPGTAGRETQYF
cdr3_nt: TGCGCCAGCAGCCCGGGCACGGCGGGGAGAGAGACCCAGTACTTC

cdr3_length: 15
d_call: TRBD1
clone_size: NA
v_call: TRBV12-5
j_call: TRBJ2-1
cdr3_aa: CASGLPQGASNEQFF
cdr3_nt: TGTGCTAGTGGTTTGCCACAGGGGGCATCGAATGAGCAGTTCTTC

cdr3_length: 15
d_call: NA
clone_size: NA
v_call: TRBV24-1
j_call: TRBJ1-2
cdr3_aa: CATSDRTGGSYGYTF
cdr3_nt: TGTGCCACCAGTGATCGGACGGGGGGGAGCTATGGCTACACCTTC

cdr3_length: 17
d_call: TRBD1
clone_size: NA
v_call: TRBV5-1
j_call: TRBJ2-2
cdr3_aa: CASSAAGTATNTGELFF
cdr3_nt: TGCGCCAGCAGCGCAGCCGGGACAGCAACGAACACCGGGGAGCTGTTTTTT

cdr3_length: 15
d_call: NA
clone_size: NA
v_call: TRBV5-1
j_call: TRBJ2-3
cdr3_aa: CASRSLSTVTDTQYF
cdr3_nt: TGCGCCAGCCGTTCCTTATCGACTGTCACAGATACGCAGTATTTT

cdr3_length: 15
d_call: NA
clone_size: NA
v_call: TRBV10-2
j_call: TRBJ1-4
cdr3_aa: CASSESAVFNEKLFF
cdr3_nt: TGCGCCAGCAGTGAGTCGGCAGTTTTTAATGAAAAACTGTTTTTT

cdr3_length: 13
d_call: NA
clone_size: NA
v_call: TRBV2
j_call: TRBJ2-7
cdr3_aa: CASIRSPPDEQYF
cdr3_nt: TGTGCCAGCATTCGTTCCCCGCCGGACGAGCAGTACTTC

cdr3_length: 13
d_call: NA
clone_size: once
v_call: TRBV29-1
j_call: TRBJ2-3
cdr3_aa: CSAKRGAGDTQYF
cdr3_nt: TGCAGCGCTAAACGGGGGGCGGGAGATACGCAGTATTTT

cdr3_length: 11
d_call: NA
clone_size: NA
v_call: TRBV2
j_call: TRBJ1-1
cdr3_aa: CAILRGGITFF
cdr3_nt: TGTGCCATCCTTAGGGGGGGGATAACTTTCTTT

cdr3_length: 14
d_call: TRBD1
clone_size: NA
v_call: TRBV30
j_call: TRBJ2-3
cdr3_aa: CAWVGAGGGDTQYF
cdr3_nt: TGTGCCTGGGTTGGGGCAGGGGGCGGAGATACGCAGTATTTT

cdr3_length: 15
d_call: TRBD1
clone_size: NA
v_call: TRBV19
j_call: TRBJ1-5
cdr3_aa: CASSSGTGSNQPQHF
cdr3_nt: TGTGCCAGTAGTTCCGGGACAGGGAGCAATCAGCCCCAGCATTTT

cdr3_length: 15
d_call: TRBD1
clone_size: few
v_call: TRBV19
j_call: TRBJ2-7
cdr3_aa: CASRAGQGRLYEQYF
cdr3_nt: TGTGCCAGTAGGGCGGGACAGGGACGTCTCTACGAGCAGTACTTC

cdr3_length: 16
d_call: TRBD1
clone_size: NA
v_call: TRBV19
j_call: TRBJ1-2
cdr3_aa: CASSSSHTTGTYGYTF
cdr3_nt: TGTGCCAGTAGTAGTTCTCACACGACAGGGACCTATGGCTACACCTTC

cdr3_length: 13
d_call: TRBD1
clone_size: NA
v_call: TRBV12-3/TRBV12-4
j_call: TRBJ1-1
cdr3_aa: CASTRGGDTEAFF
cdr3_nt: TGTGCCAGCACCCGAGGGGGCGACACTGAAGCTTTCTTT

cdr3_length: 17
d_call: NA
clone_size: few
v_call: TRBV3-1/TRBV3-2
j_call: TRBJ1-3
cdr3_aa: CASSSQATAFKGNTIYF
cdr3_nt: TGTGCCAGCAGCTCCCAGGCGACAGCATTTAAGGGAAACACCATATATTTT